This T cell receptor beta chain emerged from a study of blood T cells in healthy people across ages. Overall study results and limits: In long-lived donors, naive CD4+ cell counts and diversity exceeded those of aged donors.

Russia was home to the donors, healthy Caucasian individuals aged roughly 6 to 95. Primers used in a second PCR of roughly 7 to 11 cycles were a sample-barcoded 5' primer and a J-beta primer mix. In TCRdb, the 5' RACE reads were re-called with MiXCR into one record per CDR3 protein. This table holds approximately 880,000 distinct CDR3 sequences, roughly 50% found once. This clonotype has only a few counts. The target antigen is unknown. The germline gives CDR1 WSHSY, CDR2 SAAADI. The CDR3 consists of 17 residues. The V end lost 3 bases, the J end lost 0 bases, and 15 bases lay between the germline ends.

The sample consisted of blood. The V and J genes are TRBV10-2 and TRBJ1-5; no reliable D call. This TCR came from a man aged 25-40 years in good health. CDR3 protein: CASSDDGVRYSNQPQHF. CDR3 nucleotide sequence: TGCGCCAGCAGTGATGACGGGGTACGATATAGCAATCAGCCCCAGCATTTT.